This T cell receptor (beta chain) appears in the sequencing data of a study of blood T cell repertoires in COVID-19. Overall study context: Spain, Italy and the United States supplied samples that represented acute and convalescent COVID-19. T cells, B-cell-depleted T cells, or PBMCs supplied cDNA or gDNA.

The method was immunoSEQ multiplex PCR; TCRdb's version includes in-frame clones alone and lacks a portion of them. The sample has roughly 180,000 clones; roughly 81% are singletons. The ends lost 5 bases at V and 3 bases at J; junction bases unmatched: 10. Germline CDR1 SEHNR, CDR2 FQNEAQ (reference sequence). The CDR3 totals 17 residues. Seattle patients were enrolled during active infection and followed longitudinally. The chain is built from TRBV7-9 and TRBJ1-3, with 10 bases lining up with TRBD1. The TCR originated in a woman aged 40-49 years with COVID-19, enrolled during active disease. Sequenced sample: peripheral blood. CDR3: CASSPGQGESFGNTIYF. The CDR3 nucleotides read TGTGCCAGCAGCCCAGGACAGGGGGAAAGTTTTGGAAACACCATATATTTT.